The present T cell receptor (beta chain) was sequenced within a study of T cells in Graves' hyperthyroidism and ophthalmopathy. Worth noting for this clonotype: Its cognate antigen is unknown. Just one base apart from a much larger clone, this may be a read error.

Amplified TCR beta CDR3 regions came from RNA transcripts. HTBI primers drove first-round RT-PCR of the TCR CDR3. One entry per CDR3 protein, called by TCRdb with MiXCR from the multiplex PCR reads. The sample contains around 700,000 distinct CDR3 sequences, just over 35% of which appear only once. Findings and limits, study-wide: Blood also held most thyroid clonotypes expanded beyond 0.001.

Germline V gene sequence: CDR1 DFQATT, CDR2 SNEGSKA (reference sequence). Trimming removed 6 bases from V and 1 base from J, with 10 bases in between. This CDR3 contains 13 residues. The J gene is TRBJ1-5, the V gene TRBV20-1; D uncertain. Material: blood. The source of this sequence is a woman aged 40-49 years with Graves' hyperthyroidism. CDR3 region: CSAVGRSNQPQHF. CDR3 DNA sequence: TGCAGTGCCGTAGGACGCAGCAATCAGCCCCAGCATTTT.